The 19 T cell receptor beta chains reported below all come from one sample, sequenced in a study of early T cells in non-severe SARS-CoV-2 infection. One entry per CDR3 protein results from TCRdb running MiXCR on the 5' RACE reads. The sample records roughly 38,000 distinct CDR3 sequences, 4.5% to 7% being singletons. This material consisted of whole blood, taken at baseline. These receptors originate from an adult who was a healthcare worker with PCR-confirmed SARS-CoV-2 infection or an uninfected control (not recorded which).

The table lists this clonotype with many counts. This chain connects TRBV5-4 to TRBJ2-7; perhaps TRBD1 as D (6 bases). The V and J ends lost 4 bases and 2 bases respectively, with 13 bases between them. In germline, CDR1 is SGHNT, CDR2 YYREEE (reference sequence). The CDR3 length is 14 residues. CDR3 coding DNA: TGTGCCAGCAGCCCAGGGACACGGACCTACGAGCAGTACTTC. Amino acid sequence: CASSPGTRTYEQYF.

This clonotype was seen many times. The chain uses TRBV9 and TRBJ2-1; D is tentatively TRBD1 or TRBD2 (7 bases each). This CDR3 has 15 amino acids. Looked up from germline, CDR1 is SGDLS and CDR2 is YYNGEE. Trimming took 3 bases from V and 6 from J, leaving 16 bases between them. CDR3 in DNA: TGTGCCAGCAGCGGCCGGACCAGGGGGGGCAATGAGCAGTTCTTC. Its protein is CASSGRTRGGNEQFF.

This clonotype was detected only a few times. A much larger clone differs by one base, so this may be a read error. J is TRBJ1-2 and V is TRBV6-5; D perhaps matches TRBD1 (5 bases). CDR3 length: 17 residues. Germline CDR1 is MNHEY and CDR2 is SVGAGI. V was clipped by 0 bases and J by 4 bases, with 18 bases between them. In DNA form, the CDR3 reads TGTGCCAGCAGTTACTCCCAACAGGTGGCAAGCGGCTATGGCTACACCTTC. Residues: CASSYSQQVASGYGYTF.

This clonotype was counted at least ten times. The DNA of the CDR3 is TGTGCCAGCAGGAAGCCAGGGGTTCAGGCAGATACGCAGTATTTT. Translation gives CASRKPGVQADTQYF. The chain carries TRBV11-3 and TRBJ2-3; D might be TRBD1 (6 bases). In germline, CDR1 is SGHNT, CDR2 YENEEA. Trimming removed 6 bases at V and 4 bases at J, with 17 bases between. There are 15 residues in the CDR3.

There are many counts of this clonotype. This chain uses TRBV20-1 with TRBJ1-1; a possible D gene is TRBD1 (5 bases). Trimming pared 0 bases from V and 7 bases from J, leaving 15 bases between. The CDR3 loop spans 14 amino acids. Germline loops: CDR1 DFQATT, CDR2 SNEGSKA (reference sequence). The CDR3, as DNA: TGCAGTGCTAGAGATCCACGGGGGGTTGGTGAAGCTTTCTTT. This translates into CSARDPRGVGEAFF.

In its sample, this clonotype was seen once. Written as DNA, the CDR3 is TGTGCCAGTAGTATCCTCTTGGGGGGGGCAGACACAGATACGCAGTATTTT. It is translated as CASSILLGGADTDTQYF. The V call is TRBV19, the J call TRBJ2-3, with a possible D match to TRBD2 (7 bases). This CDR3 is 17 amino acids long. V was cut by 3 bases and J by 2 bases, with 18 bases left in between. Germline loops: CDR1 LNHDA, CDR2 SQIVND (reference sequence).

This clonotype has ten or more counts. The V and J genes are TRBV12-3 or TRBV12-4 and TRBJ2-5, with D perhaps matching TRBD2 (7 bases). This CDR3 spans 13 amino acids. Trimming left V 8 bases short and J 5 bases short, with 15 bases between. Written as DNA, the CDR3 is TGTGCCAGCCGGCCGGGGGGCGGTGAGACCCAGTACTTC. Its protein is CASRPGGGETQYF.

This clonotype has a count of ten or more. J is TRBJ2-7 and V is TRBV19, with 11 bases fitting TRBD2. Unmatched junction bases numbered 8, after V lost 4 bases and J lost 3 bases. This CDR3 is 16 amino acids long. The V gene's germline CDR1 is LNHDA and CDR2 SQIVND (reference sequence). CDR3 nucleotides: TGTGCCAGTAGTACGACTAGCGGGATACCAAACTACGAGCAGTACTTC. This gives the protein CASSTTSGIPNYEQYF.

There are many counts of this clonotype. The chain has TRBV7-2 and TRBJ2-3, with no clear D. V dropped 4 bases and J dropped 2 bases, with 10 bases sitting between them. The CDR3 extends over 14 amino acids. Germline V gives CDR1 SGHTA, CDR2 FQGNSA. The CDR3 reads CASSYTATTDTQYF. Here the CDR3 DNA reads TGTGCCAGCAGCTATACAGCCACCACAGATACGCAGTATTTT.

The sample holds many counts of this clonotype. The chain couples TRBV18 to TRBJ2-5; no reliable D call. This CDR3 region has 16 residues. V shed 1 base and J shed 6 bases, with 18 bases lying between them. The germline gives CDR1 KGHSH, CDR2 LQKENI. The CDR3 DNA sequence: TGTGCCAGCTCACCACTGATCGCGGAGAAACGCCAGACCCAGTACTTC. This translates into CASSPLIAEKRQTQYF.

The table lists this clonotype with a few counts. The V and J genes are TRBV16 and TRBJ2-7; a possible D gene is TRBD2 (7 bases). The germline gives CDR1 KGHSY, CDR2 FQNENV. The V and J ends lost 0 bases and 3 bases respectively, with 12 bases between them. The length of the CDR3 is 15 residues. The chain's CDR3 is CASSQSVGGLYEQYF. The CDR3 DNA sequence: TGTGCCAGCAGCCAATCGGTCGGGGGGCTCTACGAGCAGTACTTC.

The table lists this clonotype with a count of one. A much larger clone lies one base from this, so it may be a read error. The J gene is TRBJ2-2, the V gene TRBV11-2; D not certain. Germline V lookup: CDR1 SGHAT, CDR2 FQNNGV. The CDR3 consists of 16 residues. CDR3 residues: CVSSFLGQVRAGELFF. CDR3 nucleotides: TGTGTCAGCAGCTTTTTGGGTCAGGTGCGCGCCGGGGAGCTGTTTTTT.

This clonotype was counted ten times or more. The chain joins TRBV19 to TRBJ2-1, with TRBD2 matching 7 bases. Germline V gene data show CDR1 as LNHDA and CDR2 as SQIVND (reference sequence). Trimming took 6 bases from V and 2 from J; bases not matched to a gene: 10. CDR3 length: 16 residues. The DNA for the CDR3 is TGTGCCAGTAGCCCGACTAGCAGAGTCCCCTACAATGAGCAGTTCTTC. Residues: CASSPTSRVPYNEQFF.

This clonotype was detected many times. This rearrangement joins TRBV3-1 to TRBJ1-6, with D possibly being TRBD1 (6 bases). There are 15 residues in the CDR3. Germline CDR1 reads LGHDT; CDR2 reads YNNKEL (reference sequence). V was pared by 8 bases and J by 7 bases, with 18 bases between. CDR3 DNA sequence: TGTGCCAGCTCTATGGTGGACAGTTTCAATTCACCCCTCCACTTT. Translated, it gives CASSMVDSFNSPLHF.

This clonotype has a handful of counts. This chain links TRBV6-6 with TRBJ1-1; tentative D call: TRBD1 (6 bases). The CDR3 sequence is 14 residues long. V gave up 4 bases and J gave up 3 bases, with 12 bases separating them. Germline V lookup: CDR1 MNHNY, CDR2 SVGAGI (reference sequence). The CDR3 DNA reads TGTGCCAGCAGTTCGACAGGAGCCTACACTGAAGCTTTCTTT. Translated, it gives CASSSTGAYTEAFF.

This clonotype was seen at least ten times. CDR3 DNA sequence: TGCAGTGCTAGTTGGGGCGGTAATGAGCAGTTCTTC. As protein: CSASWGGNEQFF. The rearrangement joins TRBV20-1 to TRBJ2-1, with D perhaps matching TRBD1 (5 bases). CDR1 is DFQATT and CDR2 is SNEGSKA in the germline V gene (reference sequence). Trimming shortened V by 3 bases and J by 7 bases, and 10 bases separated the two germline ends. The CDR3 covers 12 residues.

This clonotype has ten or more counts. The V and J genes are TRBV7-2 and TRBJ2-6, with unresolved D. This CDR3 has 15 residues. CDR1 and CDR2 (germline): SGHTA, FQGNSA. Trimming cost V 5 bases and J 1 base, with 9 bases left between them. The CDR3 here is CASSVQSSGANVLTF. DNA for the CDR3: TGTGCCAGCAGCGTACAGAGTTCTGGGGCCAACGTCCTGACTTTC.

There are many counts of this clonotype. The chain links TRBV30 to TRBJ1-1; D is unclear. CDR1 GTSNPN and CDR2 SVGIG come from the germline V gene (reference sequence). The length of the CDR3 is 12 residues. With 3 bases removed from V and 0 bases from J, the gap between germline ends came to 5 bases. The CDR3 here is CAWRLMNTEAFF. Here the CDR3 DNA reads TGTGCCTGGAGACTCATGAACACTGAAGCTTTCTTT.

This clonotype was detected many times. The chain joins TRBV19 to TRBJ2-6, with D possibly being TRBD2 (5 bases). The V gene's germline CDR1 is LNHDA and CDR2 SQIVND (reference sequence). There are 13 residues in the CDR3. Deletions cut 6 bases from V and 4 bases from J, with 7 bases between. As DNA, the CDR3 is TGTGCCAGTAGGAGGGTGGGGGCCAACGTCCTGACTTTC. Translating gives CASRRVGANVLTF. The full variable domain, rest sourced from reference TRBV19 and TRBJ2-6, is DGGITQSPKYLFRKEGQNVTLSCEQNLNHDAMYWYRQDPGQGLRLIYYSQIVNDFQKGDIAEGYSVSREKKESFPLTVTSAQKNPTAFYLCASRRVGANVLTFGAGSRLTVL.